A single sample gave rise to the 16 T cell receptor beta chains below, sequenced in a study of T-cell memory formation after mild COVID-19. Each CDR3 protein gets one entry after TCRdb re-called the 5' RACE reads with MiXCR. The sample consists of about 560,000 distinct CDR3 sequences, about a fifth of them appearing once. Sequencing was performed on PBMCs or a T cell subset sorted from them (not recorded which). The receptors stem from an adult woman who had mild COVID-19 (a few samples of this study predate the infection). Cell type and time point are not known.

This chain uses TRBV5-1 with TRBJ2-5, with D possibly TRBD1 on 6 matching bases. Germline V gives CDR1 SGHRS, CDR2 YFSETQ. Trimming took off 3 bases at V and 5 bases at J, with 14 bases between the two ends. The CDR3 is 14 residues long. The CDR3 sequence: CASSSGLRGETQYF. The CDR3 nucleotides are TGCGCCAGCAGCTCGGGTCTAAGGGGGGAGACCCAGTACTTC.

The chain couples TRBV19 to TRBJ2-1; weak D call: TRBD1 (5 bases). The CDR3 is 15 residues long. Trimming removed 5 bases from V and 2 bases from J, with 13 bases in between. Germline CDR1 reads LNHDA; CDR2 reads SQIVND (reference sequence). CDR3 coding DNA: TGTGCCAGTAGTGGGTCAGGGATTGCCTACAATGAGCAGTTCTTC. This sequence encodes CASSGSGIAYNEQFF.

This clonotype was seen more than once but under ten times. The chain links TRBV6-1 to TRBJ2-3; D is unclear. V gave up 7 bases and J gave up 4 bases, with 15 bases separating them. The germline gives CDR1 MNHNS, CDR2 SASEGT. CDR3 length: 14 residues. The CDR3 nucleotides are TGTGCCAGCACGAAACCAGACTCCCCAGATACGCAGTATTTT. The encoded protein is CASTKPDSPDTQYF.

Only a few counts were recorded for this clonotype. The rearrangement links TRBV5-1 to TRBJ1-4; no definite D call. This CDR3 has 15 amino acids. V lost 5 bases, J lost 0 bases, and 11 bases lay in between. The germline gives CDR1 SGHRS, CDR2 YFSETQ. The CDR3 bases are TGCGCCAGCAGACCGGGTTCCTCAACTAATGAAAAACTGTTTTTT. As protein: CASRPGSSTNEKLFF.

The genes are TRBV6-5 and TRBJ2-7; tentatively, D is TRBD1 or TRBD2 (7 bases each). The V end lost 0 bases, the J end lost 7 bases, and 16 bases lay between the germline ends. Germline values: CDR1 MNHEY, CDR2 SVGAGI. The CDR3 covers 15 residues. As DNA, the CDR3 is TGTGCCAGCAGTTACTCGGGCGGGAGCAGGGGGGAGCAGTACTTC. The encoded protein is CASSYSGGSRGEQYF.

The V call is TRBV15, the J call TRBJ2-7; D may be TRBD2 (6 bases). Trimming pared 9 bases from V and 3 bases from J, leaving 18 bases between. The CDR3 consists of 14 residues. Germline CDR1 LNHNV, CDR2 YYDKDF (reference sequence). The DNA of the CDR3 is TGTGCCACTGGGCCAGGGACTTCCCTCTACGAGCAGTACTTC. Residues: CATGPGTSLYEQYF.

This clonotype was seen ten or more times. The V gene is TRBV15, the J gene TRBJ2-3; D remains unclear. V was shortened by 1 base and J by 2 bases, with 7 bases between the two germline ends. This CDR3 spans 14 amino acids. CDR1 is LNHNV and CDR2 is YYDKDF in the germline V gene (reference sequence). The CDR3, as DNA: TGTGCCACCAGCAGAGTGCCCGACACAGATACGCAGTATTTT. Its translation: CATSRVPDTDTQYF.

This clonotype has at least ten counts. The chain is built from TRBV28 and TRBJ2-1; 9 bases align to TRBD2. The junction had 10 bases not matched to a gene; V was cut back by 3 bases and J by 4 bases. CDR1 and CDR2 (germline): MDHEN, SYDVKM. The CDR3 totals 17 residues. The CDR3 here is CASSFSRASGIYNEQFF. CDR3 nucleotides: TGTGCCAGCAGTTTCTCTAGGGCTAGCGGGATATACAATGAGCAGTTCTTC. Using reference TRBV28 and TRBJ2-1 for the parts outside the CDR3, the full variable domain is DVKVTQSSRYLVKRTGEKVFLECVQDMDHENMFWYRQDPGLGLRLIYFSYDVKMKEKGDIPEGYSVSREKKERFSLILESASTNQTSMYLCASSFSRASGIYNEQFFGPGTRLTVL.

The chain uses TRBV6-1 and TRBJ1-1, with unresolved D. The CDR3 extends over 12 amino acids. Germline V gene lookup returns CDR1 MNHNS and CDR2 SASEGT. The V end lost 7 bases, the J end lost 8 bases, and 14 bases lay between the germline ends. The CDR3, as DNA: TGTGCCAGCACCGGAGAGGCTCTCGAAGCTTTCTTT. Translating gives CASTGEALEAFF.

This clonotype was detected many times. The V and J genes are TRBV7-9 and TRBJ2-1, with D perhaps TRBD2 (6 bases). The CDR3 totals 17 residues. The germline V and J ends were trimmed by 6 bases and 0 bases, with 18 bases remaining between them. Germline CDR1 SEHNR, CDR2 FQNEAQ (reference sequence). CDR3 sequence (DNA): TGTGCCAGCAGGGCCCGGACTATCTCGAGCTCCTACAATGAGCAGTTCTTC. Protein sequence: CASRARTISSSYNEQFF.

The chain has TRBV7-8 and TRBJ1-2, with a possible D match to TRBD1 (5 bases). The CDR3 has 18 residues. The germline gives CDR1 SGHVS, CDR2 FQNEAQ. The V and J ends lost 5 bases and 3 bases respectively, with 25 bases between them. CDR3: CASSTTTARAFNYYGYTF. The CDR3 DNA sequence: TGTGCCAGCAGCACTACGACAGCGCGGGCCTTTAATTACTATGGCTACACCTTC.

V gene TRBV5-6 combines with J gene TRBJ2-5; D tentatively reads TRBD1 or TRBD2 (5 bases each). CDR1 and CDR2 (germline): SGHDT, YYEEEE. This CDR3 is built from 16 residues. The ends were cut back, 2 bases at V and 5 bases at J, with 19 bases in the middle. The CDR3 coding sequence is TGTGCCAGCAGCTTACCCGGGACCGAAGCAGGGGAGACCCAGTACTTC. Protein product: CASSLPGTEAGETQYF.

The chain recombines TRBV20-1 with TRBJ2-1; D might be TRBD1 or TRBD2, each matching 5 bases. This CDR3 spans 16 amino acids. Looked up from germline, CDR1 is DFQATT and CDR2 is SNEGSKA (reference sequence). V was shortened by 0 bases and J by 3 bases, with 15 bases between the two germline ends. CDR3 amino acids: CSARDLGTPIYNEQFF. The CDR3 nucleotides are TGCAGTGCTAGAGATCTCGGGACGCCAATCTACAATGAGCAGTTCTTC.

The J gene is TRBJ2-1, the V gene TRBV30; D tentatively reads TRBD1 or TRBD2 (5 bases each). Germline CDR1 and CDR2: GTSNPN and SVGIG (reference sequence). The CDR3 runs 13 residues. The V gene lost 5 bases and the J gene lost 9 bases, with 17 bases spanning the gap. The CDR3 loop is CAWGAGRDGEQFF. The CDR3 nucleotides read TGTGCCTGGGGGGCGGGCAGGGATGGTGAGCAGTTCTTC.

This rearrangement joins TRBV27 to TRBJ2-3; D uncertain. Per germline, CDR1 MNHEY and CDR2 SMNVEV (reference sequence). Between the trimmed V and J ends, which lost 8 bases and 4 bases, there was a span of 16 bases. The CDR3 has 14 residues. The CDR3 sequence: CASSAQTGADTQYF. The CDR3 DNA follows: TGTGCCAGCTCGGCCCAGACTGGTGCAGATACGCAGTATTTT.

The rearrangement links TRBV20-1 to TRBJ2-5; 16 nucleotides line up with TRBD2. The CDR3 runs to 17 residues. Looked up from germline, CDR1 is DFQATT and CDR2 is SNEGSKA (reference sequence). V dropped 5 bases and J dropped 5; count of bases not matched to a gene: 11. CDR3 amino acids: CSAPGLAGGSIGETQYF. DNA for the CDR3: TGCAGTGCTCCGGGACTAGCGGGAGGGTCTATTGGGGAGACCCAGTACTTC.